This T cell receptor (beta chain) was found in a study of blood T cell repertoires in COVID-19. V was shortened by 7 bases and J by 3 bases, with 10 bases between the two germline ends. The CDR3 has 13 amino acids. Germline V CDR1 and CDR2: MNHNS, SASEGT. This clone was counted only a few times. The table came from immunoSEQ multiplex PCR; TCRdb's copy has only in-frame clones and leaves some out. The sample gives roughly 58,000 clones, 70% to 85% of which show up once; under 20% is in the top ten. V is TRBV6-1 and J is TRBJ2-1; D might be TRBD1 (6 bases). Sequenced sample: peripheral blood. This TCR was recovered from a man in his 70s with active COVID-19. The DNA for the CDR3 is TGTGCCAGCACTCTACAGGGCTACAATGAGCAGTTCTTC. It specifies CASTLQGYNEQFF.